This TCR beta chain is from a study of blood T cell repertoires in COVID-19. Study background: COVID-19 samples collected from the United States, Italy and Spain covered acute and convalescent phases. The analysed material was cDNA or gDNA that came from T cells, B-cell-depleted T cells, or PBMCs.

Per the original methods: Estimation of nucleated cell counts relied on the amplification of reference gene primers. The table came from immunoSEQ multiplex PCR; TCRdb's copy has only in-frame clones and leaves some out. D and trimming come from the DNA, and the V and J calls and clone size come from that table. The sample holds some 170,000 clones, about four fifths seen once. The V segment lost 6 bases and the J segment 6 bases; nucleotides outside the gene matches: 7. Germline assignment: CDR1 MNHEY and CDR2 SMNVEV (reference sequence). The CDR3 contains 13 residues. The TCR was taken from a woman between 65 and 79 years old with acute or convalescent COVID-19. J is TRBJ1-2 and V is TRBV27, with TRBD1 matching 7 bases. Sequenced material: peripheral blood. The CDR3 DNA sequence: TGTGCCAGCAGCGCGACAGGGTTTAATGGCTACACCTTC. Its protein is CASSATGFNGYTF.